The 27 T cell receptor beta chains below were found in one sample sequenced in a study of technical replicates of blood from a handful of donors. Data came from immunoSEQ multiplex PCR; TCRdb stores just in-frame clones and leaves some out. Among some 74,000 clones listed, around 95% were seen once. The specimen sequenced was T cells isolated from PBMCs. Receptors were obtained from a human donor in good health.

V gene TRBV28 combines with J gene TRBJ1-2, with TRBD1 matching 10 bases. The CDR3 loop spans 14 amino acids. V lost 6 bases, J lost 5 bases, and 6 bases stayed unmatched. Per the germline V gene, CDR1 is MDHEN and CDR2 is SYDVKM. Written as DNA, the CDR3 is TGTGCCAGCAGGACGACAGGGGGCCGGTATGGCTACACCTTC. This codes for CASRTTGGRYGYTF.

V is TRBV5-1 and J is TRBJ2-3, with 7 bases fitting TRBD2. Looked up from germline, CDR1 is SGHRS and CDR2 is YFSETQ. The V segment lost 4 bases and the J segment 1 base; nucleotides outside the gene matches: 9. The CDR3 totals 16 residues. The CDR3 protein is CASSVSTSARTDTQYF. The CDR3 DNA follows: TGCGCCAGCAGCGTCTCCACTAGCGCTCGCACAGATACGCAGTATTTT.

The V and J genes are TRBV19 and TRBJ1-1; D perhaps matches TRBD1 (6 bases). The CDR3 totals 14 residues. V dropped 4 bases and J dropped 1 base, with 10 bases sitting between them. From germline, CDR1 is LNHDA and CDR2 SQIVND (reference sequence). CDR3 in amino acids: CASSNDRWNTEAFF. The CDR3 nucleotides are TGTGCCAGTAGTAATGACAGGTGGAACACTGAAGCTTTCTTT.

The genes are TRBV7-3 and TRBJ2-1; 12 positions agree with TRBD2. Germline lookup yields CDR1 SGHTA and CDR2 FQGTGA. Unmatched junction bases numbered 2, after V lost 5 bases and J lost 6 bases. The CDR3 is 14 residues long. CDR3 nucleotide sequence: TGTGCCAGCAGCCCTAGCGGGGGGGCCAATGAGCAGTTCTTC. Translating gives CASSPSGGANEQFF.

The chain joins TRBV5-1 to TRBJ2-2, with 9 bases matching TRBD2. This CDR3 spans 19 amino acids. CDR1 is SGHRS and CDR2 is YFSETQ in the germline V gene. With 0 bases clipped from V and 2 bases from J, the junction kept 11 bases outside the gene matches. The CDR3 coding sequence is TGCGCCAGCAGCTTGGACTTAGCGGGGGCCACCGGTAACACCGGGGAGCTGTTTTTT. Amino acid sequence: CASSLDLAGATGNTGELFF.

In DNA form, the CDR3 reads TGTGCCAGCAGCGACCACTCGGGACAGGGCCAAGAGACCCAGTACTTC. Its protein product is CASSDHSGQGQETQYF. V is TRBV11-3 and J is TRBJ2-5; 9 bases are a match to TRBD1. The CDR3 has 16 residues. The germline CDR1 and CDR2 sequences are SGHNT and YENEEA. Trimming at V came to 5 bases and at J to 1 base, leaving 8 bases not matched to a gene.

The CDR3 DNA is TGTGCCAGCAGTTACTCCTCCGGGACAGGGATCGGCTACACCTTC. Its translation: CASSYSSGTGIGYTF. The chain has TRBV6-5 and TRBJ1-2; 9 bases align to TRBD1. This CDR3 has 15 amino acids. Trimming took 0 bases from V and 8 from J; bases not matched to a gene: 7. CDR1 is MNHEY and CDR2 is SVGAGI in the germline V gene.

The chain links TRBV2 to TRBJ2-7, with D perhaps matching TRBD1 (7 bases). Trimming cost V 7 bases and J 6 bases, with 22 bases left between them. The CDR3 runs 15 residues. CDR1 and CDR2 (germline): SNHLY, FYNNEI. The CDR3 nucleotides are TGTGCCAGCACCCCTTATTCGACAGGGCGGGGCGAGCAGTACTTC. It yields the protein CASTPYSTGRGEQYF.

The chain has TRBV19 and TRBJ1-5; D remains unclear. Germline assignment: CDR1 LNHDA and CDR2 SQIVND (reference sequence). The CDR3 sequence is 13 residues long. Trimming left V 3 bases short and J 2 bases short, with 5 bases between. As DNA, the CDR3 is TGTGCCAGTAGTATTCGTCGCAATCAGCCCCAGCATTTT. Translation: CASSIRRNQPQHF.

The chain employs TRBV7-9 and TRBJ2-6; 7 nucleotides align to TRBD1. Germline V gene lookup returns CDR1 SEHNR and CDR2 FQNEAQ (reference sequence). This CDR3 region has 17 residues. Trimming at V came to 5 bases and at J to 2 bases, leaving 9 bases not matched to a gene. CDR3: CASSPSGGRTGANVLTF. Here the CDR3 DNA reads TGTGCCAGCAGCCCGTCAGGGGGACGAACTGGGGCCAACGTCCTGACTTTC.

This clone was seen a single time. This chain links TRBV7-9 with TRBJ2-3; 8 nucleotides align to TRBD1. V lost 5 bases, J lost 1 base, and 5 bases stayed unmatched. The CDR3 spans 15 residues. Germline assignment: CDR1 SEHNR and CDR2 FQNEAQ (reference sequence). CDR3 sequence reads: CASSLGQGGTDTQYF. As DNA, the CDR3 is TGTGCCAGCAGCCTCGGACAGGGAGGCACAGATACGCAGTATTTT.

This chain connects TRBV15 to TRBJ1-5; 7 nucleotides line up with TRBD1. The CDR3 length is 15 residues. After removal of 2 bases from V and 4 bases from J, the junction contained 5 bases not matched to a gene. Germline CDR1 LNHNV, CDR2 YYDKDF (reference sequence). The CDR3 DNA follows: TGTGCCACCAGCAGACGAGGACAGGTGAATCAGCCCCAGCATTTT. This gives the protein CATSRRGQVNQPQHF.

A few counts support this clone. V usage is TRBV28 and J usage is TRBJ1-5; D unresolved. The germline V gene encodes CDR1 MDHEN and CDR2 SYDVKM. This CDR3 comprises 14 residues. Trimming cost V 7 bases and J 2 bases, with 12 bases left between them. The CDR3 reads CASKDPRGNQPQHF. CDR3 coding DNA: TGTGCCAGCAAGGATCCTCGGGGCAATCAGCCCCAGCATTTT.

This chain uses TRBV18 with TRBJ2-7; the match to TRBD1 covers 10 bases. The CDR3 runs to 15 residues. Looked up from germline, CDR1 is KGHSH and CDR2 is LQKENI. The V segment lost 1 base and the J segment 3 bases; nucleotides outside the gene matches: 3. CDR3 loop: CASSPQTGGNYEQYF. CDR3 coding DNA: TGTGCCAGCTCACCACAGACAGGGGGCAACTACGAGCAGTACTTC.

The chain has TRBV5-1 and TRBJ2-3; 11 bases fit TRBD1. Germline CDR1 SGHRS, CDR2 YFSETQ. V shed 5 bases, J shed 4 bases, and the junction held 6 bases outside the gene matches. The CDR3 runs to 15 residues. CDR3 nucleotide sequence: TGCGCCAGCAGTCCCGGGACAGGGGGGGCAGATACGCAGTATTTT. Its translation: CASSPGTGGADTQYF. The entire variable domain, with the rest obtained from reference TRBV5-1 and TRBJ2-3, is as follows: KAGVTQTPRYLIKTRGQQVTLSCSPISGHRSVSWYQQTPGQGLQFLFEYFSETQRNKGNFPGRFSGRQFSNSRSEMNVSTLELGDSALYLCASSPGTGGADTQYFGPGTRLTVL.

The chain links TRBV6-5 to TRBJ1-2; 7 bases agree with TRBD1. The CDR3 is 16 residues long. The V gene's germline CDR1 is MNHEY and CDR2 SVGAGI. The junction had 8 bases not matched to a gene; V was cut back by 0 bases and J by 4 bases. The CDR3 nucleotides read TGTGCCAGCAGTTACTCCGAGACAGGGCTAAGCTATGGCTACACCTTC. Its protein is CASSYSETGLSYGYTF.

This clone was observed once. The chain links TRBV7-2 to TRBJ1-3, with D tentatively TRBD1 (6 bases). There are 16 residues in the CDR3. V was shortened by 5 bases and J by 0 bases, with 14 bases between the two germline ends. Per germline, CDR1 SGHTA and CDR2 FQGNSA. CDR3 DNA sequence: TGTGCCAGCAGCCCGGCAGGGACACCCTCTGGAAACACCATATATTTT. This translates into CASSPAGTPSGNTIYF.

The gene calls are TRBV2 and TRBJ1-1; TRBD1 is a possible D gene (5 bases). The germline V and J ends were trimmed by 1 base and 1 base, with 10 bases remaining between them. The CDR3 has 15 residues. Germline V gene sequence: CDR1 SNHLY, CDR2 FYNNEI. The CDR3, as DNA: TGTGCCAGCAGTGAAGAGACAGCTTCGAACACTGAAGCTTTCTTT. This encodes CASSEETASNTEAFF.

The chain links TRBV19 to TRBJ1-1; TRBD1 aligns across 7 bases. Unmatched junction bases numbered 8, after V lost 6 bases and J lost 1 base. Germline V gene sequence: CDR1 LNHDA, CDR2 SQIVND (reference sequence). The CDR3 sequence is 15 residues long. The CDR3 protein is CASSRQTGTNTEAFF. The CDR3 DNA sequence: TGTGCCAGTAGCCGTCAGACAGGGACGAACACTGAAGCTTTCTTT.

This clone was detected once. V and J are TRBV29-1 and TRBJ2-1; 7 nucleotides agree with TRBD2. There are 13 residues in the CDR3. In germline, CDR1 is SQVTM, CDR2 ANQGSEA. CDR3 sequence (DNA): TGCAGTCCTGTGGGGGGGAATAACAATGAGCAGTTCTTC. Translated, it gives CSPVGGNNNEQFF.

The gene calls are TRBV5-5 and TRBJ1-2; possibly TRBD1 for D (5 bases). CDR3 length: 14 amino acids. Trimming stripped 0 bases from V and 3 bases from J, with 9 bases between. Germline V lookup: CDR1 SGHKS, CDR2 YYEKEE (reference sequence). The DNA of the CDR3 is TGTGCCAGCAGCTTGGCCCCGACAGACTATGGCTACACCTTC. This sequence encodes CASSLAPTDYGYTF.

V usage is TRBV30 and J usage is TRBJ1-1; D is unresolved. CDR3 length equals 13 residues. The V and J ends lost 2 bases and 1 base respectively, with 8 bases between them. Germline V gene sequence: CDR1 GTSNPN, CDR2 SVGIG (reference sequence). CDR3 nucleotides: TGTGCCTGGAGTTACAACGAGAACACTGAAGCTTTCTTT. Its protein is CAWSYNENTEAFF.

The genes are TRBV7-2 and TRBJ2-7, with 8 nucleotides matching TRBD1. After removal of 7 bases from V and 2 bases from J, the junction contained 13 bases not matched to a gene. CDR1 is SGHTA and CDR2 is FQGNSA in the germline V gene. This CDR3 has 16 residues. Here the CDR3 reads CASNPRTGRSTYEQYF. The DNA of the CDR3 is TGTGCCAGCAACCCCCGGACAGGGCGGTCAACCTACGAGCAGTACTTC.

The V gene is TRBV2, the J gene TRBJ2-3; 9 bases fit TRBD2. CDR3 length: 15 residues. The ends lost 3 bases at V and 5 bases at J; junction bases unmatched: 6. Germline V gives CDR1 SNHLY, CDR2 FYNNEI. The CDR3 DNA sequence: TGTGCCAGCAGTGACTCGGGACTAGCAGGAGATACGCAGTATTTT. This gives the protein CASSDSGLAGDTQYF.

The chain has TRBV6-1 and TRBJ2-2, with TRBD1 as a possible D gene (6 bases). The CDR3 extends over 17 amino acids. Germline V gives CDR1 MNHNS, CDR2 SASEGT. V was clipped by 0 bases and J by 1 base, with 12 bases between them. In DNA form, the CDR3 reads TGTGCCAGCAGTGAAGCCCCCGGGACACAGAACACCGGGGAGCTGTTTTTT. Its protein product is CASSEAPGTQNTGELFF.

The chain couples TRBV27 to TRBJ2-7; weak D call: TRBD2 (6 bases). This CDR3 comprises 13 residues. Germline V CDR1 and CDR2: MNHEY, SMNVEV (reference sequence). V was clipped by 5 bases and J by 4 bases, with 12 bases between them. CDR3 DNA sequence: TGTGCCAGCAGTCCCTCCGGGGGATACGAGCAGTACTTC. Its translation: CASSPSGGYEQYF.

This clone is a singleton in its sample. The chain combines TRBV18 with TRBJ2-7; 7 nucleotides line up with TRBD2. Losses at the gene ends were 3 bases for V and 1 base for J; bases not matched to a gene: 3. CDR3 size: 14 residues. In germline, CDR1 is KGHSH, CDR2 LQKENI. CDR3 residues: CASSPREGSYEQYF. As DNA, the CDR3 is TGTGCCAGCTCACCCAGGGAGGGATCCTACGAGCAGTACTTC.